The clone carrying this T cell receptor beta chain was seen repeatedly, ten times or more. This sample was taken from a study of regulatory T cells in long-lasting Graves disease. V lost 5 bases and J 2 bases, leaving 15 bases between the germline ends. The CDR3 consists of 15 residues. The germline gives CDR1 MDHEN, CDR2 SYDVKM. Time point denoted: newly diagnosed GD, antithyroid drugs for less than 3 months. Extracted PBMC RNA gave rise to the TCR library. Arm-PCR of CDR3 regions with iRepertoire HTBI primers generated TCR beta libraries. TCRdb ran MiXCR on the multiplex PCR reads and lists one entry per CDR3 protein. The sample holds a few hundred thousand distinct CDR3 sequences, roughly 15% seen once. This sample also belongs to another study, concerning T cells in Graves' hyperthyroidism and ophthalmopathy. From that study: Blood also contained most expanded thyroid clonotypes above 0.001.

The clonotype originates from a woman under 30 with Graves disease. The chain carries TRBV28 and TRBJ2-5; tentatively, D is TRBD2 (5 bases). Sequences were derived from peripheral blood mononuclear cells (PBMCs), sampled at new diagnosis, from a patient treated with antithyroid drugs. Here the CDR3 reads CASSPELGRQETQYF. The CDR3 bases are TGTGCCAGCAGTCCAGAACTAGGACGGCAAGAGACCCAGTACTTC.